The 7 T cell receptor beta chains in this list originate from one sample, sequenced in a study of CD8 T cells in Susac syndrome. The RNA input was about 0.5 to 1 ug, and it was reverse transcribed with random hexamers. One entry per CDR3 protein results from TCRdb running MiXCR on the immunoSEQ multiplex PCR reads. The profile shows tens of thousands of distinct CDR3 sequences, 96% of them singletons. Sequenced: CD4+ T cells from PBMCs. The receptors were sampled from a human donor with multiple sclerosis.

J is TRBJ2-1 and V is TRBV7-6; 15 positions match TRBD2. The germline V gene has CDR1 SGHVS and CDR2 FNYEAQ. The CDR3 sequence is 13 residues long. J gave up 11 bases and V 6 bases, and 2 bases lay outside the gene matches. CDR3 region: CASRGLAGGKQFF. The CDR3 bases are TGTGCCAGCAGGGGACTAGCGGGGGGAAAGCAGTTCTTC.

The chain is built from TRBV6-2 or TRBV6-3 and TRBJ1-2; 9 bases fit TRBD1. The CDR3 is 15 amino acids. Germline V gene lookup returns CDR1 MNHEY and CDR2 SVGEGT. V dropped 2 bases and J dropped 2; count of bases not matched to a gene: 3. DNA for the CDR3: TGTGCCAGCAGTTACGAGGGACAGGGAAACTATGGCTACACCTTC. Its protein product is CASSYEGQGNYGYTF.

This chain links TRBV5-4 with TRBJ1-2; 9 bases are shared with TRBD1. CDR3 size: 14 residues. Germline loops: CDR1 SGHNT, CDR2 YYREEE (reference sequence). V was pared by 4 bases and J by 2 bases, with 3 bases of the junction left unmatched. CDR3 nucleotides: TGTGCCAGCAGCCTAGGACAGGGGAACTATGGCTACACCTTC. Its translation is CASSLGQGNYGYTF.

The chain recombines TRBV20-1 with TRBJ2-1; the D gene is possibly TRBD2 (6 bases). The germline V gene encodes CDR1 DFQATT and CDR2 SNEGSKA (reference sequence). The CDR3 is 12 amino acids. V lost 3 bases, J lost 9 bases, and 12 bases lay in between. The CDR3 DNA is TGCAGTGCTAGGCGGAGGGTGGGTGAGCAGTTCTTC. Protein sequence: CSARRRVGEQFF.

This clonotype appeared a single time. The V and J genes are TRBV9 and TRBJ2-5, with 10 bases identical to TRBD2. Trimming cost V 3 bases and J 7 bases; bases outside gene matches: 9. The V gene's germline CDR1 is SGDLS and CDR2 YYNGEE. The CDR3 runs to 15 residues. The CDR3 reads CASSDRTSGYGTQYF. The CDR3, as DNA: TGTGCCAGCAGCGACCGGACTAGCGGATACGGGACCCAGTACTTC.

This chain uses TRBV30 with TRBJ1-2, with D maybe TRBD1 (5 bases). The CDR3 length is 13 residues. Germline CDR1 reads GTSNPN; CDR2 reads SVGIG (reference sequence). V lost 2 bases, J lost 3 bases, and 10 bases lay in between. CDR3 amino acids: CAWSLGRDYGYTF. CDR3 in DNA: TGTGCCTGGAGTTTGGGCAGGGACTATGGCTACACCTTC.

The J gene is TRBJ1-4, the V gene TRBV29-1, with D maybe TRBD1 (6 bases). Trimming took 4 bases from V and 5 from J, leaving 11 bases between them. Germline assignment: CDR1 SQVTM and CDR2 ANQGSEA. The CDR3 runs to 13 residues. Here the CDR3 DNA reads TGCAGCGTTGTAGGACAGCTAAATGAAAAACTGTTTTTT. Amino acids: CSVVGQLNEKLFF.